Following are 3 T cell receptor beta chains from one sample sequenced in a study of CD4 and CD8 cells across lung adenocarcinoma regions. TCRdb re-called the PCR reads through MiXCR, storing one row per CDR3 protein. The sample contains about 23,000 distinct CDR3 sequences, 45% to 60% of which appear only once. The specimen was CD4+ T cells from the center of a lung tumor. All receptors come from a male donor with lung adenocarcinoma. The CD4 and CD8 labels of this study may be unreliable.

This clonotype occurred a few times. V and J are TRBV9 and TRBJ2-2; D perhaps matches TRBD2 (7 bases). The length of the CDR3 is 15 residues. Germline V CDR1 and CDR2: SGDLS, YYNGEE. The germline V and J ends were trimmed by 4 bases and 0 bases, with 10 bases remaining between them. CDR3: CASSRGAANTGELFF. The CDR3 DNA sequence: TGTGCCAGCAGCCGGGGGGCGGCGAACACCGGGGAGCTGTTTTTT.

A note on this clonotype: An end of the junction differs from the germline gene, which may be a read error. The CDR3 DNA reads TGCGCCAGCAGGGGCACTAGCGCCAAAAATATTCAGTATTTC. It is translated as CASRGTSAKNIQYF. This chain joins TRBV6-1 and TRBJ2-3; a weak D match, TRBD2 (7 bases). Germline V gives CDR1 MNHNS, CDR2 SASEGT. The CDR3 is 14 amino acids.

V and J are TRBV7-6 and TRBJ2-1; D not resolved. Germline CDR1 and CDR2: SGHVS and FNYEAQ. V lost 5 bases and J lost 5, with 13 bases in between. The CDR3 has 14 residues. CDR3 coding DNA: TGTGCCAGCAGCGCGAGTGGAAGAAACAATGAGCAGTTCTTC. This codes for CASSASGRNNEQFF.